A single T cell receptor (beta chain) is shown here with its context. Source study methods: Estimated nucleated cell counts came from reference gene primer amplification. Libraries were prepared by immunoSEQ multiplex PCR; TCRdb keeps only in-frame clonotypes and omits some of them. V and J calls and clone size are as listed in that table; D and trimming were resolved from the DNA. This sample carries about 39,000 clones, approximately 86% of them seen once, and the ten largest clones take over 5%. J was trimmed by 4 bases and V by 5 bases; bases with no gene match: 6. This CDR3 region has 15 residues. CDR1 is MDHEN, CDR2 SYDVKM, per germline. These data come from a study of blood T cell repertoires in COVID-19. Background on the study: Samples taken during acute and convalescent COVID-19 were collected in the United States, Italy and Spain. PBMCs, B-cell-depleted T cells, or T cells provided the cDNA or gDNA that made up the material.

The sequencing input was peripheral blood. The V gene is TRBV28, the J gene TRBJ1-5; TRBD1 aligns across 9 bases. This sequence originates from a man aged 35 to 55 with active COVID-19. CDR3: CASSLADRGNQPQHF. In nucleotides, the CDR3 is TGTGCCAGCAGTCTCGCGGACAGGGGAAATCAGCCCCAGCATTTT.